This TCR beta chain is drawn from a study of T-cell reconstitution after alpha-beta-depleted transplantation in children. Only a few counts were recorded for this clonotype. Its target is unknown. Unique molecular identifiers were incorporated during preparation of the TCRbeta library. TCRdb called the PCR reads again in MiXCR, with one record for every CDR3 protein. The repertoire includes 440,000 or so distinct CDR3 sequences, 43% of them detected once, and 27% sits in the top ten. Findings of the study overall: Alpha-beta T cells present about two months after transplant were reported to originate from several hundred expanded graft clones.

The CDR3 loop spans 14 amino acids. Germline V gene lookup returns CDR1 MNHEY and CDR2 SMNVEV (reference sequence). The V and J ends lost 2 bases and 1 base respectively, with 8 bases between them. This TCR came from a girl aged 2-10 years with aplastic anemia, due to receive a stem cell transplant. Material: PBMCs, obtained before TCRalphabeta/CD19-depleted stem cell transplant. V and J are TRBV27 and TRBJ1-1; D is possibly TRBD1 (5 bases). CDR3: CASSLSRANTEAFF. CDR3 bases: TGTGCCAGCAGTTTAAGCAGGGCGAACACTGAAGCTTTCTTT.